Detailed here is one TCR beta chain. Its antigen is not identified. Replicate PCRs were loaded with around 0.3 ug DNA from unsorted PBMC, about 30,000 T cell genomes. Clones were sequenced by immunoSEQ multiplex PCR, and TCRdb holds only the in-frame ones, with some missing. Of about 510,000 clones listed, almost 80% were seen once; the top ten hold around 12%. These data originate in a study of shared clonotypes between healthy human individuals. Whole-study context: Two women and a few men aged 18 to 49 served as donors.

General study findings and limits: Represented diversity (both genetic and exposure-history) was limited by the small number of donors. Clonotype sharing levels among donors were expected to vary with sequencing depth.

Germline CDR1 MDHEN, CDR2 SYDVKM. CDR3 length equals 10 residues. This chain joins TRBV28 and TRBJ1-2, with D possibly matching TRBD1 (5 bases). The TCR was taken from a woman aged 40 to 55 in good health. Some clones in this sample may be carry-over from other donors' samples. Sequenced input: PBMCs. CDR3 nucleotide sequence: TGTGCTACGGGGGACTATGGCTACACCTTC. Protein product: CATGDYGYTF.